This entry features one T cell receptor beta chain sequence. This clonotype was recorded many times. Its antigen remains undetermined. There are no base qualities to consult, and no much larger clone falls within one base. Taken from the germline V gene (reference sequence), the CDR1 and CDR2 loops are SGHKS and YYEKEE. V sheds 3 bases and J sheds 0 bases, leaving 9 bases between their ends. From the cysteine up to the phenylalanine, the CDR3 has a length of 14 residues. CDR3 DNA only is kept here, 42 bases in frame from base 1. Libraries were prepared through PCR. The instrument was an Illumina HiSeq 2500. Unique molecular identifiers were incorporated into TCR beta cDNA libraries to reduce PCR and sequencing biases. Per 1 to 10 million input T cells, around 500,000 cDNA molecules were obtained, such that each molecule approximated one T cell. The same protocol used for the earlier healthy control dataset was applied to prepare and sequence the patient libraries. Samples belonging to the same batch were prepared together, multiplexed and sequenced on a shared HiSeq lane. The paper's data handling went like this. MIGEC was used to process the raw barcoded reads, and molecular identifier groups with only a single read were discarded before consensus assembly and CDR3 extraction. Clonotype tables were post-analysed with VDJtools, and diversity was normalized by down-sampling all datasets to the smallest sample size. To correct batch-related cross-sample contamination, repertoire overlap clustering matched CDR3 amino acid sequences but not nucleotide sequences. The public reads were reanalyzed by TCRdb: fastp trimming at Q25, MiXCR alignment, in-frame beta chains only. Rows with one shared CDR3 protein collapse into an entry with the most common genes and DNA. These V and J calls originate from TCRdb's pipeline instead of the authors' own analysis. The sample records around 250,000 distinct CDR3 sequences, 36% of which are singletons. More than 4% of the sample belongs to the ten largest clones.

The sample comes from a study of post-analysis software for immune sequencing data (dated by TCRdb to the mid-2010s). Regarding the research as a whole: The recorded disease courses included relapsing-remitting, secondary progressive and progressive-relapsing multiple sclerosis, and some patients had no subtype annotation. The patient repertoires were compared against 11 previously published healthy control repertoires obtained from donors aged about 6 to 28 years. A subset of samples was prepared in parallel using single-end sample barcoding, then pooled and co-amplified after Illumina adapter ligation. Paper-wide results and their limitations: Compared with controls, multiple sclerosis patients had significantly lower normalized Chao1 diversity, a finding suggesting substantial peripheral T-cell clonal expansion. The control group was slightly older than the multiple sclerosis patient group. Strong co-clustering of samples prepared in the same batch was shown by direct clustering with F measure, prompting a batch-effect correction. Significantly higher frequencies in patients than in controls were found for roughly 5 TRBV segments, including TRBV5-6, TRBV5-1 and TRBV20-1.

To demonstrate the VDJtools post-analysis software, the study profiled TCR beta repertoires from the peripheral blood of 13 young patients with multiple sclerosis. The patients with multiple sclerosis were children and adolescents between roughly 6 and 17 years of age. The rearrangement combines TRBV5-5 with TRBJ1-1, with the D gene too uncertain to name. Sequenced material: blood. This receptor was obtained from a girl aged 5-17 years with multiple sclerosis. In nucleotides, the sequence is TGTGCCAGCAGCTCCGGAGCAATGAACACTGAAGCTTTCTTT. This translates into CASSSGAMNTEAFF.